This T cell receptor (beta chain) was obtained from a study of cytomegalovirus exposure and HLA in healthy donors. Study-wide findings and caveats: In vitro confirmation showed three CMV-associated chains to be CMV antigen specific. The later analysis indicated that the majority of CMV-associated TCR beta chains appeared HLA-restricted. When analyzed later, a missense DCLRE1C variant was found to be linked to TCR beta V- and J-gene trimming. Earlier findings revealed that most TCR beta V segments proved productive either about 87% or about 30% of the time.

PCR employed 60 Vbeta and 13 Jbeta primers. Clones were read by immunoSEQ multiplex PCR, and TCRdb kept only the in-frame ones, dropping some. The repertoire has over 150,000 clones, approximately 80% of them found once; the top ten carry around a tenth. Comment on this clone: The target antigen is unknown.

Material for sequencing was PBMCs. This clonotype was obtained from a man between 18 and 29 years old in good health and CMV-seropositive.

CDR3 sequence (DNA): TGTGCCAGCAGCCTGGGGGACATAGAGCCTTATAATGAAAAACTGTTTTTT. It codes for CASSLGDIEPYNEKLFF. The J gene is TRBJ1-4, the V gene TRBV5-8, with D perhaps matching TRBD1 (6 bases). V was pared by 4 bases and J by 4 bases, with 20 bases between. The CDR3 is 17 residues long. Germline V CDR1 and CDR2: SGHTS, YDEGEE.